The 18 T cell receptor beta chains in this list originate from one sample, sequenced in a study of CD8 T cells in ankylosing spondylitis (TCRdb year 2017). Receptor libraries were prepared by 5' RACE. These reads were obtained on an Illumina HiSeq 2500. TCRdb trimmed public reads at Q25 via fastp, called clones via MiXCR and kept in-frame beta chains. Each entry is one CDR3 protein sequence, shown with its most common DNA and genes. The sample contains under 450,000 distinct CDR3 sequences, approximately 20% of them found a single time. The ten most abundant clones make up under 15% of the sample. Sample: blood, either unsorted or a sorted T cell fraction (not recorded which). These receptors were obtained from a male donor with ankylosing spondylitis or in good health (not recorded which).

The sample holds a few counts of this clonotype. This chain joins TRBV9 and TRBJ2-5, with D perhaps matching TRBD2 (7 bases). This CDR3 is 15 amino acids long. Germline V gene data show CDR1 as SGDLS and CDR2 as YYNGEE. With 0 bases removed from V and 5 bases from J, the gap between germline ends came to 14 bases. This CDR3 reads CASSVVPGEGETQYF. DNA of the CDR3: TGTGCCAGCAGCGTAGTCCCAGGGGAGGGGGAGACCCAGTACTTC.

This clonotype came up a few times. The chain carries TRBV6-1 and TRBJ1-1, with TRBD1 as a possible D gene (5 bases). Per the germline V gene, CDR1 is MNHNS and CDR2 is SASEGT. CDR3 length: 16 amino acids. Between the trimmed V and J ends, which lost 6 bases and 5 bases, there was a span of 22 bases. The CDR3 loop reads CASSTSEVGQRTEAFF. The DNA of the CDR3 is TGTGCCAGCAGCACCTCCGAGGTGGGGCAGAGAACTGAAGCTTTCTTT.

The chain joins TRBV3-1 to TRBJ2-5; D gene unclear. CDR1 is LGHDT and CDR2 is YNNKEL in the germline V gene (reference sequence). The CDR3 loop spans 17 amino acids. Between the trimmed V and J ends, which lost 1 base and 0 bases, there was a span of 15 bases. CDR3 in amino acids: CASSQVSSELYQETQYF. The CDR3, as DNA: TGTGCCAGCAGCCAAGTCAGTTCGGAGTTGTACCAAGAGACCCAGTACTTC.

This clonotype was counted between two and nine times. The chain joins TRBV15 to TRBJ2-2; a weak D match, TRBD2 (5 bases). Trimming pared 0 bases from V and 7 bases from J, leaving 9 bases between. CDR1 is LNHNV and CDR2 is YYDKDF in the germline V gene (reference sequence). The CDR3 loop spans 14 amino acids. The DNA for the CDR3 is TGTGCCACCAGCAGAGATCAAGCGGACGGGGAGCTGTTTTTT. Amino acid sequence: CATSRDQADGELFF.

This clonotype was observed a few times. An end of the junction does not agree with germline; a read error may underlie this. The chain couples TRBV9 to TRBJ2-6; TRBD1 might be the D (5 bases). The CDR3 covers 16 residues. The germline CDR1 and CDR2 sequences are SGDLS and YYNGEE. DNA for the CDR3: TGTGCCAGCAGCCTACAGGAGTTCTCTGGTGCCAACGTCCTGACTTTC. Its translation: CASSLQEFSGANVLTF.

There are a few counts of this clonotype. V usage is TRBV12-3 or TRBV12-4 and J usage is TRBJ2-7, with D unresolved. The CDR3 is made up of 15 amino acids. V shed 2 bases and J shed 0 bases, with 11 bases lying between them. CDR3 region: CASSLIGLLSYEQYF. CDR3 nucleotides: TGTGCCAGCAGTTTAATCGGTCTGCTCTCCTACGAGCAGTACTTC.

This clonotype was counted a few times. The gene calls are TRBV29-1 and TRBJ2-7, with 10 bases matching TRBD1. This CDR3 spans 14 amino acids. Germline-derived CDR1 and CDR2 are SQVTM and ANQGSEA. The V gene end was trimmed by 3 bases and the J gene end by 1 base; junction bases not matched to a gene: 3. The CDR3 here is CSVEGTGESYEQYF. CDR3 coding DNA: TGCAGCGTTGAGGGGACAGGGGAGTCCTACGAGCAGTACTTC.

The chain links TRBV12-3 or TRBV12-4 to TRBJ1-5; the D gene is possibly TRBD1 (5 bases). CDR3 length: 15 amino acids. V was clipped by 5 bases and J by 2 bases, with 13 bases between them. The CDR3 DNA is TGTGCCAGCAGTCCTCCCGGGACGGGCAATCAGCCCCAGCATTTT. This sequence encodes CASSPPGTGNQPQHF.

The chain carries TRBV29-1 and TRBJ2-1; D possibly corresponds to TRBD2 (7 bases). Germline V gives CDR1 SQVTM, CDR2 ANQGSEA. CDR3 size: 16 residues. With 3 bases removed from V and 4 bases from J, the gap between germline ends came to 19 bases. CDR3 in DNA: TGCAGCGTTGATGTGACGGGGGGCCTTATTTACAATGAGCAGTTCTTC. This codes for CSVDVTGGLIYNEQFF.

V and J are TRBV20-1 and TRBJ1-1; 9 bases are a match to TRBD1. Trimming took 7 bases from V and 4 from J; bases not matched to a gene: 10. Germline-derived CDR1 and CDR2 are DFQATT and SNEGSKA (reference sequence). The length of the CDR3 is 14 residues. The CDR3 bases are TGCAGTGTTCCAACCCCGGGACAGGGCACTGAAGCTTTCTTT. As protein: CSVPTPGQGTEAFF.

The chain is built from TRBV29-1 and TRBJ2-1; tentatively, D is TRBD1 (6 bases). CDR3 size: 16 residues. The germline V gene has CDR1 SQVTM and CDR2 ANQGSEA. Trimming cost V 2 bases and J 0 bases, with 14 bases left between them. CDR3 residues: CSVEYGTTHSYNEQFF. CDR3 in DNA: TGCAGCGTTGAATACGGGACAACCCACTCCTACAATGAGCAGTTCTTC.

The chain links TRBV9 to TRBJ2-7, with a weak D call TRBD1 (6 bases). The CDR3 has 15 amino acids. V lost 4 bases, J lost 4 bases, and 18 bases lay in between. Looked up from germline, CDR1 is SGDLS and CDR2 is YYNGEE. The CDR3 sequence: CASSPTPGHLYEQYF. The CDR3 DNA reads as TGTGCCAGCAGCCCCACCCCGGGACACCTATACGAGCAGTACTTC. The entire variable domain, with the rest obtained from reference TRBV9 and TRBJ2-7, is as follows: DSGVTQTPKHLITATGQRVTLRCSPRSGDLSVYWYQQSLDQGLQFLIQYYNGEERAKGNILERFSAQQFPDLHSELNLSSLELGDSALYFCASSPTPGHLYEQYFGPGTRLTVT.

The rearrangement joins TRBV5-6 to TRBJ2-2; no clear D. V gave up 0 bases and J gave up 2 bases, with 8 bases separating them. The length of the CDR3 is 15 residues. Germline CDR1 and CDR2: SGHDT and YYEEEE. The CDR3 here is CASSLARENTGELFF. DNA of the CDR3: TGTGCCAGCAGCTTGGCTAGGGAAAACACCGGGGAGCTGTTTTTT.

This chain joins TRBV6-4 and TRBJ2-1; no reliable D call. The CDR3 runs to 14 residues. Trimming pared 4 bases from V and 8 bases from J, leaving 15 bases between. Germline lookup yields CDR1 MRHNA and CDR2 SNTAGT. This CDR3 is CASSGVGDSDEQFF. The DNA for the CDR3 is TGTGCCAGCAGTGGGGTGGGCGACTCCGATGAGCAGTTCTTC.

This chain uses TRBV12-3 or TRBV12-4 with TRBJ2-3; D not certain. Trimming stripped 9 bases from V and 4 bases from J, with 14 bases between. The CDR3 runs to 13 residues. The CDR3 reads CASRAVLSDTQYF. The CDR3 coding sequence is TGTGCCAGTCGGGCGGTTTTGTCAGATACGCAGTATTTT.

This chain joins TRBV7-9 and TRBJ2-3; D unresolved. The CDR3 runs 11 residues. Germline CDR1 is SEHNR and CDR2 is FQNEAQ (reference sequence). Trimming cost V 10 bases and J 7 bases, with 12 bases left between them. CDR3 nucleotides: TGTGCCACCCGAGGCTTTTATACGCAGTATTTT. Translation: CATRGFYTQYF.

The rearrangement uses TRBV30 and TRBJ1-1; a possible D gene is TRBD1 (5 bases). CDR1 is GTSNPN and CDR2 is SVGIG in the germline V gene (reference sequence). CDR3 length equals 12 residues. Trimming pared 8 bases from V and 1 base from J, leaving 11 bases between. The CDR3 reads CALDGGNTEAFF. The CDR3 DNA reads TGTGCCCTAGACGGGGGGAACACTGAAGCTTTCTTT. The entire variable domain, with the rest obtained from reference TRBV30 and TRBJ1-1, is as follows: SQTIHQWPATLVQPVGSPLSLECTVEGTSNPNLYWYRQAAGRGLQLLFYSVGIGQISSEVPQNLSASRPQDRQFILSSKKLLLSDSGFYLCALDGGNTEAFFGQGTRLTVV.

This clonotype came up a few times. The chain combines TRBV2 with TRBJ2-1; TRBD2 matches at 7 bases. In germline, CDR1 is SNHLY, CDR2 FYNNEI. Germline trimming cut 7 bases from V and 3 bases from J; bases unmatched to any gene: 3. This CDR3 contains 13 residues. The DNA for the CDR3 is TGTGCCAGCACCGGACTAGACTACAATGAGCAGTTCTTC. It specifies CASTGLDYNEQFF.